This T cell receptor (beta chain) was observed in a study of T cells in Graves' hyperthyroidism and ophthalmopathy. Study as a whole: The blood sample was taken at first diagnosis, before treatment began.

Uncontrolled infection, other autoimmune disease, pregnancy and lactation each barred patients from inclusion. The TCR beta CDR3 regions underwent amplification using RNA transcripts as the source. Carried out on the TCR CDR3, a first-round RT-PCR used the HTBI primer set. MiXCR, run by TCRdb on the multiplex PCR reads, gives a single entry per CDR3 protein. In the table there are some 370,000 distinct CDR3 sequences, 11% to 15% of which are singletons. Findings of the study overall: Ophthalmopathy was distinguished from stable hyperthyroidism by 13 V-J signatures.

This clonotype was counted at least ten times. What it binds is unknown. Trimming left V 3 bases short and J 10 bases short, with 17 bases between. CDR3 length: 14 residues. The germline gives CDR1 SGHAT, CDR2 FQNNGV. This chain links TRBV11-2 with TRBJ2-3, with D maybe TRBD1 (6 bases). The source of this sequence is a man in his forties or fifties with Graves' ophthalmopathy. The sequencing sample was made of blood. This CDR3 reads CASSLGASGASQYF. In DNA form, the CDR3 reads TGTGCCAGCAGCTTGGGAGCGTCAGGGGCCTCGCAGTATTTT. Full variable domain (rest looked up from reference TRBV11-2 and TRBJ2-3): EAGVAQSPRYKIIEKRQSVAFWCNPISGHATLYWYQQILGQGPKLLIQFQNNGVVDDSQLPKDRFSAERLKGVDSTLKIQPAKLEDSAVYLCASSLGASGASQYFGPGTRLTVL.